The 29 T cell receptor beta chains presented below share a single source sample, sequenced in a study of cytomegalovirus exposure and HLA in healthy donors. Use of 60 Vbeta and 13 Jbeta primers characterized the PCR. Assay: immunoSEQ multiplex PCR; the TCRdb copy retains only in-frame clones and omits some. The profile shows approximately 70,000 clones, roughly two thirds of them singletons. What was sequenced was PBMCs. The receptors originated from a man aged 40-50 years in good health and CMV-seropositive.

The rearrangement uses TRBV6-5 and TRBJ2-5, with 9 bases that match TRBD1. V shed 6 bases and J 11 bases; nucleotides not matched to a gene: 13. This CDR3 contains 14 residues. Germline-derived CDR1 and CDR2 are MNHEY and SVGAGI. CDR3 sequence reads: CASRWGTGPGEQYF. CDR3 nucleotide sequence: TGTGCCAGCAGGTGGGGGACAGGGCCGGGGGAGCAGTACTTC.

This clone has just a few counts. This chain joins TRBV2 and TRBJ2-3; the D gene is possibly TRBD2 (6 bases). With 3 bases removed from V and 0 bases from J, the gap between germline ends came to 13 bases. Germline lookup yields CDR1 SNHLY and CDR2 FYNNEI. The CDR3 contains 16 residues. CDR3: CASSEGGTLSTDTQYF. CDR3 DNA: TGTGCCAGCAGTGAGGGCGGGACCCTTAGCACAGATACGCAGTATTTT. Variable domain in full (rest from reference TRBV2 and TRBJ2-3): EPEVTQTPSHQVTQMGQEVILRCVPISNHLYFYWYRQILGQKVEFLVSFYNNEISEKSEIFDDQFSVERPDGSNFTLKIRSTKLEDSAMYFCASSEGGTLSTDTQYFGPGTRLTVL.

The chain couples TRBV7-7 to TRBJ2-3; 7 bases agree with TRBD2. The CDR3 extends over 15 amino acids. The V gene's germline CDR1 is SSHAT and CDR2 FNYEAQ (reference sequence). CDR3 DNA sequence: TGTGCTAGCTCCCTATCCGGGAGGAGCACAGATACGCAGTATTTT. This sequence encodes CASSLSGRSTDTQYF.

In its sample, this clone was seen many times. This chain links TRBV5-1 with TRBJ2-1; perhaps TRBD1 as D (5 bases). The CDR3 runs 15 residues. V was clipped by 1 base and J by 0 bases, with 8 bases between them. Germline assignment: CDR1 SGHRS and CDR2 YFSETQ. The CDR3 bases are TGCGCCAGCAGCTTGTGGCAGGGCTCCTACAATGAGCAGTTCTTC. This codes for CASSLWQGSYNEQFF.

The chain joins TRBV7-9 to TRBJ1-2; D not certain. V lost 5 bases to trimming and J lost 7 bases, with 17 bases between them. The CDR3 length is 14 residues. Germline V CDR1 and CDR2: SEHNR, FQNEAQ (reference sequence). Written as DNA, the CDR3 is TGTGCCAGCAGCGACTATAGGGTGATGGGTGGCTACACCTTC. It is translated as CASSDYRVMGGYTF.

This chain connects TRBV11-2 to TRBJ1-1; no definite D call. The V end was cut by 1 base, the J end by 7 bases, with 7 bases between. The CDR3 sequence is 12 residues long. Per the germline V gene, CDR1 is SGHAT and CDR2 is FQNNGV. CDR3 sequence (DNA): TGTGCCAGCAGCTTAGGAGGGTTTGAAGCTTTCTTT. It encodes CASSLGGFEAFF.

The chain recombines TRBV5-4 with TRBJ2-2, with 8 bases matching TRBD2. There are 15 residues in the CDR3. J lost 4 bases, V lost 4 bases, and 6 bases had no gene match. The germline V gene encodes CDR1 SGHNT and CDR2 YYREEE (reference sequence). For the CDR3, the DNA is TGTGCCAGCAGCAGAGGCGGGGGGCGCACCGGGGAGCTGTTTTTT. Protein product: CASSRGGGRTGELFF.

This chain connects TRBV6-5 to TRBJ1-2; TRBD1 matches 7 bases. V lost 3 bases, J lost 4 bases, and 11 bases stayed unmatched. Per the germline V gene, CDR1 is MNHEY and CDR2 is SVGAGI. The CDR3 has 16 amino acids. The CDR3 loop is CASSYVRTGGGYGYTF. The CDR3 region has the DNA TGTGCCAGCAGTTATGTTAGGACAGGAGGGGGCTATGGCTACACCTTC.

In DNA, the CDR3 is TGTGCCAGCAGCTTAGGCGAAGGGAGCGGCGAGCAGTACTTC. It codes for CASSLGEGSGEQYF. This chain uses TRBV7-9 with TRBJ2-7; D might be TRBD2 (5 bases). The CDR3 covers 14 residues. V lost 1 base and J lost 6, with 13 bases in between. CDR1 SEHNR and CDR2 FQNEAQ come from the germline V gene (reference sequence).

This clone came up a few times. The rearrangement joins TRBV6-1 to TRBJ1-1; maybe TRBD1 (6 bases). CDR1 is MNHNS and CDR2 is SASEGT in the germline V gene. V was pared by 5 bases and J by 6 bases, with 19 bases between. CDR3 length: 15 residues. For the CDR3, the DNA is TGTGCCAGCAGTAGAGTAACAGGGACCTCCGCTGAAGCTTTCTTT. This codes for CASSRVTGTSAEAFF.

This chain uses TRBV7-3 with TRBJ2-3; 7 bases line up with TRBD1. Germline lookup yields CDR1 SGHTA and CDR2 FQGTGA. This CDR3 contains 15 residues. V dropped 3 bases and J dropped 3; count of bases not matched to a gene: 6. This chain's CDR3 is CASSLETGLTDTQYF. The CDR3 bases are TGTGCCAGCAGCTTGGAGACAGGGTTGACAGATACGCAGTATTTT.

The genes are TRBV5-1 and TRBJ1-2; D not certain. Trimming cost V 4 bases and J 3 bases, with 10 bases left between them. Germline V lookup: CDR1 SGHRS, CDR2 YFSETQ. The CDR3 spans 13 residues. The CDR3 loop reads CASSLGSDYGYTF. The CDR3 nucleotides are TGCGCCAGCAGCCTGGGATCGGACTATGGCTACACCTTC.

This rearrangement joins TRBV25-1 to TRBJ2-7, with D possibly TRBD1 on 6 matching bases. Trimming pared 4 bases from V and 2 bases from J, leaving 21 bases between. CDR3 length equals 17 residues. CDR1 is MGHDK and CDR2 is SYGVNS in the germline V gene. CDR3 residues: CASSAITQGWEPYEQYF. The CDR3 nucleotides read TGTGCCAGCAGTGCAATCACACAGGGATGGGAACCCTACGAGCAGTACTTC.

This chain uses TRBV5-6 with TRBJ2-3; 8 bases fit TRBD2. Germline V CDR1 and CDR2: SGHDT, YYEEEE. V shed 2 bases and J 4 bases; nucleotides not matched to a gene: 3. The CDR3 has 14 residues. The CDR3 DNA reads as TGTGCCAGCAGCTTAGCGGGAGTAGCAGATACGCAGTATTTT. The encoded protein is CASSLAGVADTQYF.

V and J are TRBV7-9 and TRBJ2-1; 9 bases map to TRBD2. V shed 4 bases and J 9 bases; nucleotides not matched to a gene: 10. The CDR3 is 15 residues long. Germline-derived CDR1 and CDR2 are SEHNR and FQNEAQ (reference sequence). The CDR3 protein is CASSSSGTSSVEQFF. As DNA, the CDR3 is TGTGCCAGCAGCTCATCCGGGACTAGCTCAGTTGAGCAGTTCTTC.

The J gene is TRBJ2-3, the V gene TRBV6-5; no firm D call. V was pared by 4 bases and J by 5 bases, with 7 bases between. The CDR3 spans 12 residues. CDR1 and CDR2 (germline): MNHEY, SVGAGI. CDR3 nucleotide sequence: TGTGCCAGCAGTTCTGCGATAGATACGCAGTATTTT. Its protein product is CASSSAIDTQYF.

Of note for this clone: A junction boundary mismatches the germline segment, possibly from a read error. The chain combines TRBV5-4 with TRBJ2-7; 9 nucleotides agree with TRBD2. The CDR3 spans 17 residues. The germline V gene has CDR1 SGHNT and CDR2 YYREEE (reference sequence). CDR3 bases: TGTGCCAGCAGCTCGCGGGGTGTAGCGGGGGTGTCCTACGCGCAGTACTTC. Protein: CASSSRGVAGVSYAQYF.

This chain joins TRBV5-1 and TRBJ2-2, with D perhaps TRBD2 (5 bases). Germline CDR1 reads SGHRS; CDR2 reads YFSETQ. V lost 5 bases, J lost 4 bases, and 15 bases lay in between. CDR3 size: 15 residues. DNA of the CDR3: TGCGCCAGCAGAACCGGGATTCATTCCACCGGGGAGCTGTTTTTT. Amino acid sequence: CASRTGIHSTGELFF.

The chain links TRBV6-6 to TRBJ2-3; possible D gene TRBD2, 5 bases. The V end was cut by 2 bases, the J end by 2 bases, with 8 bases between. CDR1 and CDR2 (germline): MNHNY, SVGAGI (reference sequence). The CDR3 covers 14 residues. CDR3 loop: CASSYGLDTDTQYF. CDR3 DNA sequence: TGTGCCAGCAGTTACGGACTCGACACAGATACGCAGTATTTT.

This clone showed up just a few times. This sequence joins TRBV19 and TRBJ1-5, with D perhaps matching TRBD1 (5 bases). Trimming shortened V by 5 bases and J by 6 bases, and 11 bases separated the two germline ends. Germline V lookup: CDR1 LNHDA, CDR2 SQIVND (reference sequence). This CDR3 is 13 amino acids long. The CDR3 sequence is CASSPGGFQPQHF. The CDR3 DNA reads as TGTGCCAGTAGTCCGGGGGGGTTTCAGCCCCAGCATTTT.

This clone was found a few times. This chain uses TRBV5-1 with TRBJ2-2; D is possibly TRBD1 (6 bases). The CDR3 covers 15 residues. CDR1 is SGHRS and CDR2 is YFSETQ in the germline V gene. Between the trimmed V and J ends, which lost 1 base and 2 bases, there was a span of 9 bases. The CDR3 spells CASSLTGINTGELFF. CDR3 bases: TGCGCCAGCAGCTTGACAGGGATAAACACCGGGGAGCTGTTTTTT.

About this clone itself: The same CDR3 also results from other DNA sequences found in this sample. This sequence joins TRBV28 and TRBJ2-7; a possible D gene is TRBD2 (6 bases). The CDR3 is made up of 12 amino acids. Trimming removed 4 bases at V and 6 bases at J, with 10 bases between. Germline values: CDR1 MDHEN, CDR2 SYDVKM. The CDR3 loop reads CASSSRGGEQYF. For the CDR3, the DNA is TGTGCCAGCAGTTCGAGGGGAGGCGAGCAGTACTTC.

This chain connects TRBV11-2 to TRBJ1-1; the match to TRBD1 covers 8 bases. The CDR3 sequence is 15 residues long. J lost 6 bases, V lost 0 bases, and 6 bases had no gene match. From germline, CDR1 is SGHAT and CDR2 FQNNGV. The CDR3 DNA sequence: TGTGCCAGCAGCTTAGATCGGGGACAGGAGGCTGAAGCTTTCTTT. Translation gives CASSLDRGQEAEAFF.

This sequence joins TRBV5-6 and TRBJ2-3; the D gene is possibly TRBD1 (6 bases). This CDR3 has 15 residues. CDR1 and CDR2 from the germline V gene are SGHDT and YYEEEE. Trimming removed 3 bases from V and 2 bases from J, with 13 bases in between. As DNA, the CDR3 is TGTGCCAGCAGCTCCAGGGACAAGATCACAGATACGCAGTATTTT. The encoded protein is CASSSRDKITDTQYF. The full variable domain, completed using reference TRBV5-6 and TRBJ2-3, is DAGVTQSPTHLIKTRGQQVTLRCSPKSGHDTVSWYQQALGQGPQFIFQYYEEEERQRGNFPDRFSGHQFPNYSSELNVNALLLGDSALYLCASSSRDKITDTQYFGPGTRLTVL.

The chain uses TRBV2 and TRBJ2-7; 9 bases map to TRBD1. The length of the CDR3 is 15 residues. Germline trimming cut 4 bases from V and 3 bases from J; bases unmatched to any gene: 7. The germline gives CDR1 SNHLY, CDR2 FYNNEI. In nucleotides, the CDR3 is TGTGCCAGCAGTGGCACAGGGGGCCAAGACTACGAGCAGTACTTC. It is translated as CASSGTGGQDYEQYF.

The rearrangement uses TRBV9 and TRBJ1-3; no clear D gene. Per germline, CDR1 SGDLS and CDR2 YYNGEE. Trimming pared 0 bases from V and 4 bases from J, leaving 11 bases between. This CDR3 spans 15 amino acids. The CDR3 bases are TGTGCCAGCAGCGTAGGGCAGGCTGGGGGAAACACCATATATTTT. This encodes CASSVGQAGGNTIYF. The complete variable domain, with remaining parts taken from reference TRBV9 and TRBJ1-3, reads DSGVTQTPKHLITATGQRVTLRCSPRSGDLSVYWYQQSLDQGLQFLIQYYNGEERAKGNILERFSAQQFPDLHSELNLSSLELGDSALYFCASSVGQAGGNTIYFGEGSWLTVV.

This clone was picked up a small number of times. V gene TRBV2 combines with J gene TRBJ1-4, with TRBD1 identical over 10 bases. The CDR3 loop spans 14 amino acids. The trim removed 6 bases at V and 7 bases at J, leaving 5 bases unmatched. CDR1 is SNHLY, CDR2 FYNNEI, per germline. Here the CDR3 DNA reads TGTGCCAGCAGGATTGACAGGGGGCCTGAAAAACTGTTTTTT. The encoded protein is CASRIDRGPEKLFF.

The chain carries TRBV5-4 and TRBJ2-1, with a possible D match to TRBD2 (5 bases). This CDR3 spans 13 amino acids. From germline, CDR1 is SGHNT and CDR2 YYREEE (reference sequence). Trimming removed 2 bases at V and 6 bases at J, with 9 bases between. In DNA, the CDR3 is TGTGCCAGCAGCTTTAGTACTAGCAATGAGCAGTTCTTC. Translated: CASSFSTSNEQFF.

The chain links TRBV6-5 to TRBJ1-4; D is possibly TRBD1 (5 bases). The V end lost 0 bases, the J end lost 3 bases, and 5 bases lay between the germline ends. The V gene's germline CDR1 is MNHEY and CDR2 SVGAGI. The CDR3 covers 14 residues. CDR3: CASSYSTANEKLFF. In nucleotides, the CDR3 is TGTGCCAGCAGTTACTCGACAGCTAATGAAAAACTGTTTTTT.